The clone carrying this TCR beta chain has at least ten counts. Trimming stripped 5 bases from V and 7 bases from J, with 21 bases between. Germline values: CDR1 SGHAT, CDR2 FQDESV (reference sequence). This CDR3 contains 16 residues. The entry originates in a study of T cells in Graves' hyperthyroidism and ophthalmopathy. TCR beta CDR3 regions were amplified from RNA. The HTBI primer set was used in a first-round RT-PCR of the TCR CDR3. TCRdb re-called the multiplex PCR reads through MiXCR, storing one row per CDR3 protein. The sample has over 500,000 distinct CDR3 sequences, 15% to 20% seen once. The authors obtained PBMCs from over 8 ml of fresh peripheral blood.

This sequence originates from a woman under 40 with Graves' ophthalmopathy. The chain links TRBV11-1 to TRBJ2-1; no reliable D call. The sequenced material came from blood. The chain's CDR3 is CASSPSPTLTTNEQFF. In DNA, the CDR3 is TGTGCCAGCAGCCCCAGCCCGACCCTTACGACGAATGAGCAGTTCTTC.